This TCR beta chain was recovered during a study of PD-1 blockade in classical Hodgkin lymphoma (TCRdb year 2020). The study in broad terms: Nivolumab dosing was 3 mg/kg intravenously every 2 weeks, continuing until either disease progression or unacceptable toxicity. To define a peripheral blood immune signature of response to PD-1 blockade in classical Hodgkin lymphoma, the study combined TCR beta sequencing with CyTOF.

Study-wide findings and limitations: CD4+ but not CD8+ TCR diversity rose significantly by C4D1 (p=0.0027 vs p=0.16), most apparent in complete responders (p=0.02). Baseline TCR diversity was reported to be lower in newly diagnosed patients than in healthy donors, and even lower in relapsed/refractory patients. The study was restricted to a single clinical trial cohort, and the causes of repertoire differences, possibly disease activity or prior therapy, were left undefined. Among trial patients, those achieving complete response had baseline diversity similar to that of newly diagnosed patients, while diversity was significantly lower in partial responders and progressors. Lower diversity was seen in patients whose nivolumab began less than 1 year after ASCT, and these patients were left out of later analyses so that immune reconstitution would not confound the results.

CDR1 and CDR2, per the germline V gene, are MGHRA and YSYEKL. The CDR3 goes from the cysteine to the phenylalanine over 14 residues. Solely the CDR3 DNA is kept, with 42 bases framed from the first base. At the junction V is shortened by 0 bases and J by 0 bases, with 6 bases in between. The intended sense of this specimen's time point label: cycle 4 day 1 (C4D1), after 5 to 7 weeks of nivolumab. Every trial patient had relapsed after autologous stem cell transplantation, and cohorts A, B and C differed in prior brentuximab vedotin exposure. A total of under 70 patients with relapsed/refractory classical Hodgkin lymphoma made up the trial cohort, and each patient's best overall response was complete response, partial response or progressive disease. In the multi-cohort phase II CheckMate 205 trial, trial patients received single-agent nivolumab. Best overall response was determined by an independent review committee according to the 2007 International Working Group response criteria. Trial PBMCs were collected immediately before nivolumab initiation (C1D1) and during therapy at cycle 2 day 1 and cycle 4 day 1. Peripheral blood was collected in 8 mL Vacutainer Cell Preparation Tubes, from which PBMCs were isolated by centrifugation and then cryopreserved.

Concerning this clone: Its antigen specificity is not known. It has no much larger one-base neighbor in the sample; base qualities were not kept.

The Qiagen DNeasy kit was used to extract genomic DNA both from unsorted PBMCs and from the negatively selected CD4+ and CD8+ fractions. TCR beta CDR3 regions were subjected to amplification by immunoSEQ multiplex PCR with primers that anneal to V and J segments. A synthetic immune receptor repertoire was used to minimize amplification bias, and any remaining bias was removed computationally after sequencing. The authors processed their data as follows. Repertoire diversity was quantified as the Shannon entropy index using custom Python scripts. Unsorted, CD4+ and CD8+ repertoires were analyzed separately, except for combined analyses in which CD4+ and CD8+ sequences were merged in silico. Clonal expansion was defined as a frequency increase of at least 2-fold after treatment compared with C1D1, and clones undetected at baseline were assigned a pseudocount of 0.5. Singleton clones were defined as clones with 0 or 1 copy at C1D1, and non-singleton clones were defined as clones with 2 or more copies. Clones expanded in unsorted samples were annotated as CD4+, CD8+ or unknown by matching protein sequences in sorted samples from the same patient. Wilcoxon tests on paired samples were used to test diversity changes from C1D1 to C4D1. TCRdb mirrors the immuneACCESS table, restricted to in-frame sequences. Some clones are absent from its copies; in checked studies, under half trace to an unresolved V gene, and the reason for the others is unknown. D and trimming were read from the DNA, whereas the V and J calls and clone size are those reported in that table. This sample has almost 95,000 clones in its table, and approximately 86% of those were observed once. Over 15% of the sample lies in the top ten.

The receptor chain draws on TRBV4-1 and TRBJ2-7; the D gene cannot be named for sure. Sequenced here: peripheral blood mononuclear cells (PBMCs), sampled before the fourth cycle of nivolumab. This TCR derives from a human donor with classical Hodgkin lymphoma. CDR3 reads: CASSQEELSYEQYF. The bases are TGCGCCAGCAGCCAAGAAGAGCTCTCCTACGAGCAGTACTTC.